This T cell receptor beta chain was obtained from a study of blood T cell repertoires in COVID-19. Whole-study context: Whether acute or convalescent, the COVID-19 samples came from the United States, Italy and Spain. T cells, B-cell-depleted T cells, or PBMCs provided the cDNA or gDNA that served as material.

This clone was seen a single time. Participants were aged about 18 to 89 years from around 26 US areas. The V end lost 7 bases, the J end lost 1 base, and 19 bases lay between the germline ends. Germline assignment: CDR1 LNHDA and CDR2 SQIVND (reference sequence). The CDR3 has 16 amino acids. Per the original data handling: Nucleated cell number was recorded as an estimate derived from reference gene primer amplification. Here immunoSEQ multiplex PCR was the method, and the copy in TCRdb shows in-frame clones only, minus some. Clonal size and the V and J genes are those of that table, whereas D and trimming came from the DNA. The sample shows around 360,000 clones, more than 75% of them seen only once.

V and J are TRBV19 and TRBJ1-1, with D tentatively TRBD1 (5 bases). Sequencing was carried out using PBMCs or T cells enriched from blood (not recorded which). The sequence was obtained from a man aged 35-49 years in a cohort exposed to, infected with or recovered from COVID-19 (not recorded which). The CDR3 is CASTPELGRGNTEAFF. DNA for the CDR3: TGTGCCAGTACCCCTGAGCTGGGGAGGGGGAACACTGAAGCTTTCTTT.